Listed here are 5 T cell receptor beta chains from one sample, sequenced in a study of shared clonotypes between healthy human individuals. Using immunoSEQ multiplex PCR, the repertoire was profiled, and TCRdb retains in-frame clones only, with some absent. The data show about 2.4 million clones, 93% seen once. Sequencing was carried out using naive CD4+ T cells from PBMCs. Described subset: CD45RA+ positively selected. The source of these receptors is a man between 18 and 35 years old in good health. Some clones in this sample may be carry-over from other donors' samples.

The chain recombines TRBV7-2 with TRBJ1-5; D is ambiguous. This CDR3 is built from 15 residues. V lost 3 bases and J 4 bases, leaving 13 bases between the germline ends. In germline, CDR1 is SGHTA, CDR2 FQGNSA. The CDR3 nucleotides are TGTGCCAGCAGCTTTCTGTACGGTCTTAATCAGCCCCAGCATTTT. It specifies CASSFLYGLNQPQHF.

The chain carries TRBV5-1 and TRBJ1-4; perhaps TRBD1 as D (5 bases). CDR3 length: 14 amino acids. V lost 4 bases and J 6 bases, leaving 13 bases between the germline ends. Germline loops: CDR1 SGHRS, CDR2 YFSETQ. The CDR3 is CASSPGAGYEKLFF. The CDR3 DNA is TGCGCCAGCAGCCCCGGGGCAGGCTATGAAAAACTGTTTTTT.

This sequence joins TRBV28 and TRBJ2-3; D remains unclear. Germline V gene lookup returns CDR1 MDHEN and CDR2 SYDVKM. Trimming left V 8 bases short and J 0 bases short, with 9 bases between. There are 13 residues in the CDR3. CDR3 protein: CASGTYSTDTQYF. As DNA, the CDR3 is TGTGCCAGCGGTACATACAGCACAGATACGCAGTATTTT.

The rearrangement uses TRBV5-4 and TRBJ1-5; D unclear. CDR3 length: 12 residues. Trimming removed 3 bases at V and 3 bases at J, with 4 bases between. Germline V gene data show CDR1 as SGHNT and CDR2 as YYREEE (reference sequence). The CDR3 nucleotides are TGTGCCAGCAGCTCTGACAATCAGCCCCAGCATTTT. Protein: CASSSDNQPQHF.

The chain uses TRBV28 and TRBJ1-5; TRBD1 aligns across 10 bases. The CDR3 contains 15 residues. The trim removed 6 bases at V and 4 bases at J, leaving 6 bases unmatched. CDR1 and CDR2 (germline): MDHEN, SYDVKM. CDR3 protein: CASSLPGQGNQPQHF. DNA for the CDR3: TGTGCCAGCAGCCTTCCGGGACAGGGGAATCAGCCCCAGCATTTT.